The text below deals with one TCR beta chain. The antigen remains unidentified. The table came from immunoSEQ multiplex PCR; TCRdb's copy has only in-frame clones and leaves some out. Of about 73,000 clones detected, around 90% appear once; the ten largest clones hold 0.45% to 0.55%. Trimming took off 1 base at V and 1 base at J, with 11 bases between the two ends. Looked up from germline, CDR1 is LNHDA and CDR2 is SQIVND (reference sequence). There are 16 residues in the CDR3. This sample was taken from a study of OX40 agonist ivuxolimab in advanced cancers. Across the whole study: Therapy given before enrollment (anti-PD-1, anti-PD-L1 or anti-CTLA-4) was allowed, and roughly 41% had some.

General study points: CD8+ T cells were the subset that, on average, had more expanded clones than CD4+.

This chain connects TRBV19 to TRBJ1-5; no clear D gene. This sequence originates from an adult with an advanced solid tumor such as melanoma, head and neck, liver or kidney cancer. The source material was CD4+ or CD8+ T cells sorted from blood, sampled in a trial of the OX40 agonist ivuxolimab. The CDR3: CASSIGGWASNQPQHF. The CDR3 DNA reads as TGTGCCAGTAGTATAGGTGGGTGGGCGAGCAATCAGCCCCAGCATTTT.